This record looks at one TCR beta chain sequence and its context. Antigen specificity is unknown. V gave up 3 bases and J gave up 3 bases, with 15 bases separating them. The CDR3 consists of 15 residues. Per germline, CDR1 MNHNS and CDR2 SASEGT. The donors were all Caucasian adults (living in Nashville, Tennessee). The method was immunoSEQ multiplex PCR; TCRdb's version includes in-frame clones alone and lacks a portion of them. In the table there are about 710,000 clones, about two thirds of which are singletons. This specimen comes from a study of shared clonotypes between healthy human individuals. Whole-study results and caveats: Despite large depth, rarefaction showed incomplete sorted-subset sequencing. Generation probabilities were higher for clonotypes shared across all four sorted-subset donors than for unshared ones. Donor scarcity curtailed the genetic and exposure-history diversity represented herein.

The chain recombines TRBV6-1 with TRBJ2-7; D remains unclear. This TCR was sampled from a woman in her twenties or thirties in good health. Input material: memory CD4+ T cells sorted from blood. Subset specified: CD45RA-negative fraction. The CDR3 DNA reads TGTGCCAGCAGTGAGCGAGCTAGTGGCGGCTACGAGCAGTACTTC. Amino acids: CASSERASGGYEQYF.